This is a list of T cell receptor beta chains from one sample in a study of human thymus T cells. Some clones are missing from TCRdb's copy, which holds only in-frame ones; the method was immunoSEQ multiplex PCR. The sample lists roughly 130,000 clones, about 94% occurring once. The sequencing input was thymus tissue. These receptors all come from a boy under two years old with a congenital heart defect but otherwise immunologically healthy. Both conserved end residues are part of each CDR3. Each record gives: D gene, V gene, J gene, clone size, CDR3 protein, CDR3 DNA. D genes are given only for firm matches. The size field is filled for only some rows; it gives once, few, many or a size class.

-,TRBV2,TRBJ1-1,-,CASSEVQGDMNTEAFF,TGTGCCAGCAGTGAGGTACAGGGTGATATGAACACTGAAGCTTTCTTT
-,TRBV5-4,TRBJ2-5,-,CASSPPDRQETQYF,TGTGCCAGCAGCCCCCCGGACAGACAAGAGACCCAGTACTTC
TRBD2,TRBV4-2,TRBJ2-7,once,CASSQGKPGLAGVYEQYF,TGTGCCAGCAGCCAAGGAAAACCGGGACTAGCGGGGGTATACGAGCAGTACTTC
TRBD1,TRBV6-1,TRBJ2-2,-,CASSEKGTGGFTGELFF,TGTGCCAGCAGTGAGAAAGGGACAGGGGGGTTCACCGGGGAGCTGTTTTTT
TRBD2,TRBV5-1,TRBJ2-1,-,CASSLVRGSTGEQFF,TGCGCCAGCAGCTTGGTGCGGGGGTCTACTGGAGAGCAGTTCTTC
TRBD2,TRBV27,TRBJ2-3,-,CASRLAGGLTQYF,TGTGCCAGCCGACTAGCGGGGGGGCTTACGCAGTATTTT
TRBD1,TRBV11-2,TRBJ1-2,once,CASRHRGSAYGYTF,TGTGCCAGCAGGCACAGGGGGAGCGCTTATGGCTACACCTTC
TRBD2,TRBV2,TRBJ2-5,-,CASTHGRGGRDKTQETQYF,TGTGCCAGCACCCACGGCCGCGGGGGGCGCGATAAGACACAAGAGACCCAGTACTTC
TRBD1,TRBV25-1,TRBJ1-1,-,CASSWPGGTEAFF,TGTGCCAGCAGTTGGCCAGGGGGTACTGAAGCTTTCTTT
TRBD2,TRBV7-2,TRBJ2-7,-,CASSHPGASGAAYEQYF,TGTGCCAGCAGCCATCCTGGGGCTAGCGGGGCTGCTTACGAGCAGTACTTC
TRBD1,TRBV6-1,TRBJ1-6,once,CASSERGTVRSPLHF,TGTGCCAGCAGTGAAAGAGGGACAGTAAGATCACCCCTCCACTTT
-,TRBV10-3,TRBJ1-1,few,CAISRQLDTEAFF,TGTGCCATCAGCAGACAGTTAGACACTGAAGCTTTCTTT
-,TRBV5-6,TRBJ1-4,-,CASSHLETNEKLFF,TGTGCCAGCAGCCACCTGGAAACTAATGAAAAACTGTTTTTT
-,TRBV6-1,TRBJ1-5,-,CASSETVEPVAGPQHF,TGTGCCAGCAGTGAAACGGTGGAGCCGGTTGCGGGGCCCCAGCATTTT
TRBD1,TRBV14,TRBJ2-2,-,CASSQGTGDPNTGELFF,TGTGCCAGCAGCCAAGGGACAGGCGATCCGAACACCGGGGAGCTGTTTTTT
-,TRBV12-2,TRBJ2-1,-,CASRLSLAGINEQFF,TGTGCAAGTCGCTTGAGTCTAGCGGGGATCAATGAGCAGTTCTTC
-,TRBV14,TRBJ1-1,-,CASSELLNSQGMNTEAFF,TGTGCCAGCAGTGAATTACTCAACTCCCAGGGGATGAACACTGAAGCTTTCTTT
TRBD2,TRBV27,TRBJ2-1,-,CASSVLAGRYNEQFF,TGTGCCAGCAGTGTACTAGCGGGGAGATACAATGAGCAGTTCTTC
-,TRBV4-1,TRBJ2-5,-,CASSQEVGTETQYF,TGCGCCAGCAGCCAAGAGGTAGGGACGGAGACCCAGTACTTC
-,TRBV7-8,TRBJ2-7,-,CASSLVVRQQQYF,TGTGCCAGCAGCTTAGTGGTTCGACAACAGCAGTACTTC